A single sample gave rise to the 10 T cell receptor beta chains below, sequenced in a study of breast tumors, draining lymph nodes, adjacent tissues. The lymph nodes were axillary draining lymph nodes from breast cancer patients. TCRdb called the multiplex PCR reads again in MiXCR, with one record for every CDR3 protein. Of 120,000 to 150,000 distinct CDR3 sequences listed, 32% are singletons. The sequenced material came from axillary lymph node tissue. These receptors were taken from a female donor with breast cancer. Some clones in this sample may be carry-over from other donors' samples.

Ten or more counts support this clonotype. The chain is built from TRBV19 and TRBJ2-2; the D is unclear. V was shortened by 2 bases and J by 5 bases, with 3 bases between the two germline ends. The germline V gene encodes CDR1 LNHDA and CDR2 SQIVND (reference sequence). The CDR3 spans 12 residues. The CDR3 loop is CASSIYTGELFF. As DNA, the CDR3 is TGTGCCAGTAGTATATATACCGGGGAGCTGTTTTTT.

This clonotype appeared once. V and J are TRBV12-3 or TRBV12-4 and TRBJ2-5; 7 bases match TRBD1. The CDR3 is 14 amino acids. After removal of 6 bases from V and 4 bases from J, the junction contained 8 bases not matched to a gene. As DNA, the CDR3 is TGTGCCAGCAGCGCAGGGGGTGGGCTAGAGACCCAGTACTTC. It codes for CASSAGGGLETQYF.

This clonotype was counted ten times or more. This chain joins TRBV9 and TRBJ2-7; TRBD2 aligns across 8 bases. Trimming cost V 3 bases and J 6 bases; bases outside gene matches: 17. There are 17 residues in the CDR3. Germline-derived CDR1 and CDR2 are SGDLS and YYNGEE. This chain's CDR3 is CASSAGGSGKEVGEQYV. DNA of the CDR3: TGTGCCAGCAGCGCCGGGGGTAGCGGGAAAGAGGTAGGCGAGCAGTACGTC.

With respect to this clonotype: Being one base from a much bigger clone, this may be a read error. The V gene is TRBV6-5, the J gene TRBJ1-2; D remains ambiguous. This CDR3 region has 11 residues. The germline CDR1 and CDR2 sequences are MNHEY and SVGAGI. V lost 8 bases and J 5 bases, leaving 9 bases between the germline ends. DNA for the CDR3: TGTGCCAGCGGGCGGGCGTATGGCTACACCTTC. Protein sequence: CASGRAYGYTF.

This clonotype was observed at least ten times. This rearrangement joins TRBV5-5 to TRBJ2-2, with a tentative D call TRBD1 (6 bases). Trimming removed 4 bases from V and 0 bases from J, with 10 bases in between. Germline V CDR1 and CDR2: SGHKS, YYEKEE (reference sequence). The CDR3 sequence is 15 residues long. CDR3 amino acids: CASSAHRANTGELFF. The CDR3 region has the DNA TGTGCCAGCAGCGCCCACAGGGCGAACACCGGGGAGCTGTTTTTT.

The V and J genes are TRBV25-1 and TRBJ2-5, with 10 bases lining up with TRBD2. Germline loops: CDR1 MGHDK, CDR2 SYGVNS. V shed 3 bases and J 6 bases; nucleotides not matched to a gene: 16. CDR3 length equals 18 residues. CDR3 in amino acids: CASSDRLAGDSRMQTQYF. CDR3 coding DNA: TGTGCCAGCAGTGATAGGCTAGCGGGGGACAGTCGAATGCAGACCCAGTACTTC.

This clonotype was counted at least ten times. The rearrangement links TRBV6-4 to TRBJ1-6; D unresolved. The CDR3 contains 13 residues. V was cut by 5 bases and J by 8 bases, with 10 bases left in between. From germline, CDR1 is MRHNA and CDR2 SNTAGT. The DNA for the CDR3 is TGTGCCAGCAGTCAATCCGGGGATTCACCCCTCCACTTT. Translation: CASSQSGDSPLHF.

This clonotype came up a few times. This may be a read error: a much more frequent sequence differs by one nucleotide. The chain is built from TRBV5-6 and TRBJ2-2; D tentatively fits TRBD1 or TRBD2 (5 bases each). CDR3 length: 15 amino acids. Germline CDR1 reads SGHDT; CDR2 reads YYEEEE. The DNA of the CDR3 is TGTGCCAGCGGCTTGAACGGGGCCGACACCGGGGAGCTGTTTTTT. Its translation is CASGLNGADTGELFF.

This rearrangement joins TRBV7-9 to TRBJ1-5; 11 bases line up with TRBD1. The CDR3 covers 18 residues. The V segment lost 5 bases and the J segment 6 bases; nucleotides outside the gene matches: 15. Germline-derived CDR1 and CDR2 are SEHNR and FQNEAQ (reference sequence). CDR3 residues: CASSGTDRGPCSRQPQHF. For the CDR3, the DNA is TGTGCCAGCAGCGGAACGGACAGGGGGCCGTGTAGTCGTCAGCCCCAGCATTTT.

The chain uses TRBV7-8 and TRBJ2-7; possible D gene TRBD1, 5 bases. CDR1 SGHVS and CDR2 FQNEAQ come from the germline V gene. The CDR3 covers 14 residues. The V end lost 1 base, the J end lost 6 bases, and 13 bases lay between the germline ends. The CDR3 sequence: CASSLEGSGAEQYV. CDR3 DNA: TGTGCCAGCAGCTTAGAGGGATCTGGGGCCGAGCAGTACGTC.